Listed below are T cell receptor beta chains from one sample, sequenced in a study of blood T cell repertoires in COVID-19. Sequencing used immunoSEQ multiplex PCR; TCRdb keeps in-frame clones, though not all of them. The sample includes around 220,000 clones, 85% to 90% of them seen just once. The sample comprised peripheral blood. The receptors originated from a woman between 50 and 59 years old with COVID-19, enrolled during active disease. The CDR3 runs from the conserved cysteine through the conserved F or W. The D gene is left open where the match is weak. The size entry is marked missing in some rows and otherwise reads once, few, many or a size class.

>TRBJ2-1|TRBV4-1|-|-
CATANLGYFDEQFF
TGCGCAACCGCCAACCTGGGCTATTTCGATGAGCAGTTCTTC
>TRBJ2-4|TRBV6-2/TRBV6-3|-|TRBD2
CASSLAGAPSNIQYF
TGTGCCAGCAGTCTAGCGGGGGCGCCTTCAAACATTCAGTACTTC
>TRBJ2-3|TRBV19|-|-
CASADPRAGRSDTQYF
TGTGCCAGCGCCGATCCTAGAGCGGGTCGCTCAGATACGCAGTATTTT
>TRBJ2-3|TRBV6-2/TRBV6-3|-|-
CASSYPSFTDTQYF
TGTGCCAGCAGTTACCCCTCCTTCACAGATACGCAGTATTTT
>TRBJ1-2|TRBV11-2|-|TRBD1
CASSSYSDRLGDGYTF
TGTGCCAGCAGCTCATATTCGGACAGGCTGGGGGATGGCTACACCTTC
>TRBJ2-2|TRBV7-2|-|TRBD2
CASRLISGVDTGELFF
TGTGCCAGCAGGTTGATTAGCGGGGTCGACACCGGGGAGCTGTTTTTT
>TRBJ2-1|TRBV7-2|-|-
CASSLAWLTREQFF
TGTGCCAGCAGCTTAGCGTGGCTGACTCGTGAGCAGTTCTTC
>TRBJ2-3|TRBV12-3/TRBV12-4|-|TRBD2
CASRGTSGGTQYF
TGTGCCAGCAGAGGGACTAGCGGGGGGACGCAGTATTTT
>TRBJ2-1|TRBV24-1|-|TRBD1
CATSDSTGGGRDEQFF
TGTGCCACCAGTGACTCCACAGGGGGCGGGCGCGATGAGCAGTTCTTC
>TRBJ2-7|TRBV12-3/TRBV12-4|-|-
CASSFGEGEQYF
TGTGCCAGCAGTTTCGGTGAGGGCGAGCAGTACTTC
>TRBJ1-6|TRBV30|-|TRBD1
CAWSTGGGSPLHF
TGTGCCTGGAGTACAGGGGGGGGGTCACCCCTCCACTTT
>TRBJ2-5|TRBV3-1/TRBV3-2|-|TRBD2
CASSLTQTSGGVRGETQYF
TGTGCCAGCAGCCTCACCCAGACTAGCGGGGGGGTGCGAGGAGAGACCCAGTACTTC
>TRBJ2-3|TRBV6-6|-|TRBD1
CATQGELDTQYF
TGTGCGACCCAGGGGGAGCTAGATACGCAGTATTTT
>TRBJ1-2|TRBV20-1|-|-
CSASLGADGYTF
TGCAGTGCTAGTCTGGGGGCGGATGGCTACACCTTC
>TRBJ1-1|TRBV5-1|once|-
CASSLGGGQKDTEAFF
TGCGCCAGCAGCTTGGGGGGCGGACAGAAGGACACTGAAGCTTTCTTT
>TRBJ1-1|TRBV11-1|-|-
CASSLGGPGTEAFF
TGTGCCAGCAGCTTAGGGGGGCCGGGCACTGAAGCTTTCTTT
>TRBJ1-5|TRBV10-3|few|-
CAIGDRWPQHF
TGTGCCATCGGAGACAGATGGCCCCAGCATTTT
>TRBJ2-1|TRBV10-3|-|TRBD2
CAISEDSLAGGLNEQFF
TGTGCCATCAGTGAGGATTCGTTAGCGGGGGGGCTTAATGAGCAGTTCTTC
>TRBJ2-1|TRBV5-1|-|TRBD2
CASSLDLAVYNEQFF
TGCGCCAGCAGCTTGGATCTAGCGGTATACAATGAGCAGTTCTTC
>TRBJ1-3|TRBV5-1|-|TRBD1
CASSLTGGRNTIYF
TGCGCCAGCAGCTTAACAGGGGGGCGAAACACCATATATTTT
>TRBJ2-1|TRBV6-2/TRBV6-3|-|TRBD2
CASSHKRGGYNEQFF
TGTGCCAGCAGCCACAAGCGGGGGGGCTACAATGAGCAGTTCTTC
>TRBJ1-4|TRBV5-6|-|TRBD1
CASSLGGQGYEKLFF
TGTGCCAGCAGCTTGGGGGGACAGGGCTATGAAAAACTGTTTTTT
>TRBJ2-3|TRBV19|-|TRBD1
CASSINGQGADTQYF
TGTGCCAGTAGTATAAATGGACAGGGGGCAGATACGCAGTATTTT
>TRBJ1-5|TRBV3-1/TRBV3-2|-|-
CASSQPTTGNQPQHF
TGTGCCAGCAGCCAACCCACTACGGGCAATCAGCCCCAGCATTTT
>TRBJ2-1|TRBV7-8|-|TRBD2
CASGGGTYNEQFF
TGTGCCAGCGGCGGGGGGACCTACAATGAGCAGTTCTTC
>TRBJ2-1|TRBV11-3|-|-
CASSLGSGAGNFDEQFF
TGTGCCAGCAGCTTGGGGTCGGGTGCAGGGAATTTCGATGAGCAGTTCTTC
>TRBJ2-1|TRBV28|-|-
CASSLGLAYNEQFF
TGTGCCAGCAGTTTAGGCCTAGCCTACAATGAGCAGTTCTTC
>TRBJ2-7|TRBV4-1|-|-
CASSQAAGTVYEQYF
TGCGCCAGCAGCCAAGCCGCGGGGACGGTTTACGAGCAGTACTTC
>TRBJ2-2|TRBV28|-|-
CATPRDSTGELFF
TGTGCCACCCCCCGGGATAGTACCGGGGAGCTGTTTTTT
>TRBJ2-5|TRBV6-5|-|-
CASSYGGSQETQYF
TGTGCCAGCAGTTACGGGGGGTCTCAAGAGACCCAGTACTTC
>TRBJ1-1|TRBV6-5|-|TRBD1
CASSGGTGWEAFF
TGTGCCAGCAGCGGCGGGACAGGGTGGGAAGCTTTCTTT
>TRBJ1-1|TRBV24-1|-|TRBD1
CATSDNSGGTEAFF
TGTGCCACCAGTGATAATTCAGGGGGCACTGAAGCTTTCTTT
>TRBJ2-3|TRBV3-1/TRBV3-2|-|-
CASSPRGDTQYF
TGTGCCAGCAGCCCGCGGGGAGATACGCAGTATTTT